The TCR beta chain described here comes from a study of T-cell reconstitution after alpha-beta-depleted transplantation in children. It was with unique molecular identifiers that the TCRbeta library was prepared. Each CDR3 protein is one row after TCRdb ran MiXCR on the PCR reads. The sample has 230,000 or so distinct CDR3 sequences, approximately 12% seen once. V trimming: 4 bases; J trimming: 2 bases; junction bases outside the gene matches: 11. This CDR3 spans 16 amino acids. The germline V gene has CDR1 SGHRS and CDR2 YFSETQ. The chain joins TRBV5-1 to TRBJ2-5; TRBD1 agrees at 7 bases. The receptor comes from a human donor who donated a stem cell graft to a child with acute lymphoblastic leukemia. The starting material was PBMCs from the stem cell graft donor, obtained from the stem cell graft. As DNA, the CDR3 is TGCGCCAGCAGCCCTGAACCGGGACAGTTTCAAGAGACCCAGTACTTC. Translated: CASSPEPGQFQETQYF.